This T cell receptor (beta chain) derives from a study of CD8+CD57+ T cells in acquired aplastic anemia. On the study more broadly: On average, sorted CD4+ and CD8+ cells gave 3.2 ug of DNA.

CDR3 and TCR beta VDJ profiling relied on a genomic DNA template. TCRdb reprocessed the reads with MiXCR, giving one entry per CDR3 protein. The sample carries some 180,000 distinct CDR3 sequences, 35% to 50% recorded once. This clonotype was seen only a few times. The germline CDR1 and CDR2 sequences are MNHEY and SMNVEV (reference sequence). The CDR3 is 14 amino acids. V was pared by 1 base and J by 6 bases, with 12 bases between. The rearrangement uses TRBV27 and TRBJ1-1, with a tentative D call TRBD1 (5 bases). The receptor was derived from a human donor in good health. The sequencing input was sorted CD4+, CD8+, or CD8+CD57+ T cells (not recorded which) from PBMCs. CDR3 loop: CASSLYRGGSEAFF. CDR3 nucleotides: TGTGCCAGCAGTTTATATAGGGGAGGGTCTGAAGCTTTCTTT.